This passage covers 23 T cell receptor beta chains from one sample sequenced in a study of identical twins. TCRdb reanalysed the 5' RACE reads using MiXCR and keeps one entry per CDR3 protein. There are approximately 240,000 distinct CDR3 sequences in the sample; around 15% occur only once, and 8.8% lies in the top ten. Material: memory (CD45RO+) T cells sorted from blood. The receptors shown here come from a woman aged 18-35 years in good health.

This clonotype was seen more than once but under ten times. The chain uses TRBV6-1 and TRBJ2-1; TRBD1 matches at 7 bases. J was trimmed by 7 bases and V by 3 bases; bases with no gene match: 9. The length of the CDR3 is 15 residues. CDR1 is MNHNS and CDR2 is SASEGT in the germline V gene. The CDR3 region has the DNA TGTGCCAGCAGTGAGAGGGCAGGGGGTTGGAATGAGCAGTTCTTC. Translating gives CASSERAGGWNEQFF.

This chain links TRBV20-1 with TRBJ1-1; TRBD1 might be the D (5 bases). V lost 0 bases and J 5 bases, leaving 13 bases between the germline ends. This CDR3 has 14 residues. CDR1 is DFQATT and CDR2 is SNEGSKA in the germline V gene (reference sequence). The CDR3 DNA reads as TGCAGTGCTAGAGATCCGAGCGGGGGGACTGAAGCTTTCTTT. Its translation is CSARDPSGGTEAFF.

The chain employs TRBV6-5 and TRBJ1-5; D is unclear. The CDR3 runs 14 residues. CDR1 is MNHEY and CDR2 is SVGAGI in the germline V gene. V dropped 0 bases and J dropped 1 base, with 4 bases sitting between them. The CDR3 protein is CASSYSGSNQPQHF. CDR3 in DNA: TGTGCCAGCAGTTACTCGGGCAGCAATCAGCCCCAGCATTTT.

This clonotype was picked up a small number of times. This rearrangement joins TRBV6-2 or TRBV6-3 to TRBJ1-1; possible D gene TRBD1, 5 bases. This CDR3 has 15 amino acids. Trimming pared 5 bases from V and 5 bases from J, leaving 18 bases between. The germline gives CDR1 MNHEY, CDR2 SVGEGT. The CDR3 DNA reads TGTGCCAGCAGTGACCCGACAGCCTTATGGACTGAAGCTTTCTTT. It specifies CASSDPTALWTEAFF.

This clonotype occurred a few times. This sequence joins TRBV29-1 and TRBJ1-5, with unresolved D. CDR1 SQVTM and CDR2 ANQGSEA come from the germline V gene. Between the trimmed V and J ends, which lost 3 bases and 9 bases, there was a span of 15 bases. The CDR3 runs 13 residues. The CDR3 reads CSVEGGEGRPQHF. The CDR3 DNA reads TGCAGCGTTGAGGGCGGTGAGGGTAGGCCCCAGCATTTT.

This chain joins TRBV7-8 and TRBJ1-1; tentative D call: TRBD1 (6 bases). The germline V gene encodes CDR1 SGHVS and CDR2 FQNEAQ. This CDR3 has 18 residues. V lost 5 bases, J lost 1 base, and 23 bases lay in between. As DNA, the CDR3 is TGTGCCAGCAGCCGCCTGAAATCGGGGGCCTCACGGAACACTGAAGCTTTCTTT. It translates to CASSRLKSGASRNTEAFF.

In its sample, this clonotype was seen many times. The CDR3 is CASRLDRSPNYGYTF. CDR3 coding DNA: TGTGCCAGCAGGCTGGACAGAAGCCCTAACTATGGCTACACCTTC. The V call is TRBV12-3 or TRBV12-4, the J call TRBJ1-2, with a possible D match to TRBD1 (6 bases). Deletions cut 6 bases from V and 0 bases from J, with 14 bases between. The CDR3 has 15 amino acids.

This clonotype showed up many times. This chain joins TRBV6-5 and TRBJ1-4; possible D gene TRBD1, 6 bases. CDR3 size: 15 residues. V gave up 5 bases and J gave up 6 bases, with 16 bases separating them. The germline V gene encodes CDR1 MNHEY and CDR2 SVGAGI. The CDR3 DNA reads as TGTGCCAGCAGTAACCCAGGGGCTTCGGATGAAAAACTGTTTTTT. It yields the protein CASSNPGASDEKLFF.

This chain links TRBV7-9 with TRBJ2-5, with 8 bases that match TRBD1. Germline CDR1 reads SEHNR; CDR2 reads FQNEAQ (reference sequence). V shed 5 bases and J 5 bases; nucleotides not matched to a gene: 13. CDR3 size: 16 residues. CDR3 loop: CASSRPGTGWMETQYF. The CDR3 coding sequence is TGTGCCAGCAGCCGACCCGGGACAGGTTGGATGGAGACCCAGTACTTC.

This clonotype was seen repeatedly, ten times or more. V usage is TRBV12-3 or TRBV12-4 and J usage is TRBJ2-7; D remains ambiguous. The CDR3 has 14 amino acids. Trimming removed 0 bases from V and 3 bases from J, with 9 bases in between. CDR3 nucleotide sequence: TGTGCCAGCAGTTTAGCGCTCTGGGACTACGAGCAGTACTTC. As protein: CASSLALWDYEQYF.

V and J are TRBV10-3 and TRBJ1-2, with 7 positions matching TRBD1. The ends lost 0 bases at V and 6 bases at J; junction bases unmatched: 7. CDR1 is ENHRY and CDR2 is SYGVKD in the germline V gene. This CDR3 has 15 residues. CDR3 residues: CAISESPDRLNGYTF. The CDR3 DNA follows: TGTGCCATCAGTGAGTCACCGGACAGGTTGAATGGCTACACCTTC.

This chain links TRBV9 with TRBJ1-5; tentatively, D is TRBD1 (5 bases). The CDR3 runs 14 residues. From germline, CDR1 is SGDLS and CDR2 YYNGEE. Trimming removed 2 bases from V and 1 base from J, with 7 bases in between. CDR3 residues: CASSVRDSNQPQHF. The CDR3 region has the DNA TGTGCCAGCAGCGTCCGGGACAGCAATCAGCCCCAGCATTTT. The whole variable domain, filled in from reference TRBV9 and TRBJ1-5, reads DSGVTQTPKHLITATGQRVTLRCSPRSGDLSVYWYQQSLDQGLQFLIQYYNGEERAKGNILERFSAQQFPDLHSELNLSSLELGDSALYFCASSVRDSNQPQHFGDGTRLSIL.

The chain couples TRBV7-2 to TRBJ2-1; 7 positions agree with TRBD2. J was trimmed by 2 bases and V by 5 bases; bases with no gene match: 9. The CDR3 extends over 16 amino acids. Germline V gene data show CDR1 as SGHTA and CDR2 as FQGNSA. The DNA for the CDR3 is TGTGCCAGCAGCGGCCAAAGCGGGAACACCTACAATGAGCAGTTCTTC. Translated: CASSGQSGNTYNEQFF.

At least ten counts were recorded for this clonotype. The chain recombines TRBV6-4 with TRBJ2-3; TRBD2 aligns across 9 bases. J gave up 1 base and V 0 bases, and 8 bases lay outside the gene matches. CDR3 size: 18 residues. In germline, CDR1 is MRHNA, CDR2 SNTAGT. The CDR3 sequence: CASSDSNTTSGGTDTQYF. The CDR3 DNA is TGTGCCAGCAGTGACTCCAATACGACTAGCGGAGGCACAGATACGCAGTATTTT.

This chain joins TRBV7-2 and TRBJ2-1; D gene ambiguous. The V gene's germline CDR1 is SGHTA and CDR2 FQGNSA. V shed 5 bases and J shed 3 bases, with 20 bases lying between them. The CDR3 is 17 amino acids. The CDR3 coding sequence is TGTGCCAGCAGCGTAGGAGTTCGGCCCTCGCTCTACAATGAGCAGTTCTTC. Its translation: CASSVGVRPSLYNEQFF.

This clonotype came up a few times. The V and J genes are TRBV30 and TRBJ2-5, with TRBD1 as a possible D gene (5 bases). The CDR3 extends over 13 amino acids. CDR1 and CDR2 (germline): GTSNPN, SVGIG (reference sequence). Trimming removed 2 bases from V and 2 bases from J, with 9 bases in between. As DNA, the CDR3 is TGTGCCTGGAGTAAAGGACATCAAGAGACCCAGTACTTC. Encoded protein: CAWSKGHQETQYF. Using reference TRBV30 and TRBJ2-5 for the parts outside the CDR3, the full variable domain is SQTIHQWPATLVQPVGSPLSLECTVEGTSNPNLYWYRQAAGRGLQLLFYSVGIGQISSEVPQNLSASRPQDRQFILSSKKLLLSDSGFYLCAWSKGHQETQYFGPGTRLLVL.

This clonotype occurred many times. The chain joins TRBV7-9 to TRBJ2-1; D might be TRBD1 (6 bases). CDR3 length: 13 amino acids. V was trimmed by 6 bases and J by 4 bases, leaving 10 bases between them. Germline assignment: CDR1 SEHNR and CDR2 FQNEAQ (reference sequence). The CDR3 nucleotides read TGTGCCAGCAGTTTGGGGGCTTACAATGAGCAGTTCTTC. This gives the protein CASSLGAYNEQFF. The whole variable domain, remainder taken from reference TRBV7-9 and TRBJ2-1, is DTGVSQNPRHKITKRGQNVTFRCDPISEHNRLYWYRQTLGQGPEFLTYFQNEAQLEKSRLLSDRFSAERPKGSFSTLEIQRTEQGDSAMYLCASSLGAYNEQFFGPGTRLTVL.

The rearrangement joins TRBV11-1 to TRBJ2-1; 9 bases align to TRBD2. The V segment lost 3 bases and the J segment 10 bases; nucleotides outside the gene matches: 7. This CDR3 spans 14 amino acids. The V gene's germline CDR1 is SGHAT and CDR2 FQDESV (reference sequence). The CDR3 reads CASSFETSGPEQFF. As DNA, the CDR3 is TGTGCCAGCAGCTTCGAGACTAGCGGTCCGGAGCAGTTCTTC.

In its sample, this clonotype was seen a few times. The gene calls are TRBV7-6 and TRBJ2-7; TRBD1 agrees at 7 bases. The germline V gene has CDR1 SGHVS and CDR2 FNYEAQ. This CDR3 has 15 residues. The V gene end was trimmed by 4 bases and the J gene end by 3 bases; junction bases not matched to a gene: 9. CDR3 amino acids: CASSSGTALFYEQYF. DNA of the CDR3: TGTGCCAGCAGCTCAGGGACAGCGCTATTCTACGAGCAGTACTTC.

This clonotype was observed a handful of times. The chain uses TRBV5-5 and TRBJ1-1; no reliable D call. The CDR3 consists of 14 residues. The germline V gene encodes CDR1 SGHKS and CDR2 YYEKEE (reference sequence). V was clipped by 1 base and J by 0 bases, with 7 bases between them. The CDR3 spells CASSLQRVNTEAFF. CDR3 DNA sequence: TGTGCCAGCAGCTTGCAACGGGTGAACACTGAAGCTTTCTTT.

The V call is TRBV3-1, the J call TRBJ1-1, with D possibly matching TRBD1 (5 bases). This CDR3 comprises 13 residues. Germline CDR1 reads LGHDT; CDR2 reads YNNKEL (reference sequence). V dropped 6 bases and J dropped 3 bases, with 11 bases sitting between them. The CDR3 DNA sequence: TGTGCCAGCAGTCCCTGGGGGGACACTGAAGCTTTCTTT. This encodes CASSPWGDTEAFF.

This clonotype has just one count. The rearrangement links TRBV5-6 to TRBJ2-1, with D possibly TRBD2 on 6 matching bases. The CDR3 length is 15 residues. V lost 1 base and J 4 bases, leaving 12 bases between the germline ends. Germline lookup yields CDR1 SGHDT and CDR2 YYEEEE. The CDR3 nucleotides read TGTGCCAGCAGCTTGATACTAGCTATTTACAATGAGCAGTTCTTC. This gives the protein CASSLILAIYNEQFF.

This clonotype turned up a few times. The chain couples TRBV20-1 to TRBJ1-1; D is uncertain. CDR1 is DFQATT, CDR2 SNEGSKA, per germline (reference sequence). There are 13 residues in the CDR3. The CDR3 bases are TGCAGCGCGCTCGATGGACTATCCACTGAAGCTTTCTTT. Translated, it gives CSALDGLSTEAFF.